This is a list of T cell receptor beta chains from one sample in a study of T-cell reconstitution after alpha-beta-depleted transplantation in children. TCRdb used MiXCR to reprocess the PCR reads, holding one entry per CDR3 protein. The sample consists of some 600,000 distinct CDR3 sequences, 10% to 15% of them appearing once. The source material was PBMCs, mostly from graft donor cells, sampled 360 days after TCRalphabeta/CD19-depleted stem cell transplant. The source is a male patient between 10 and 17 years old who had a stem cell transplant for acute myeloid leukemia, so the T cells may come from the graft donor. CDR3s include the opening cysteine and the closing phenylalanine or tryptophan. Not every row has a clone size; where given, it reads once, few, many or a size class.

V: TRBV25-1; J: TRBJ2-2; size: -; CDR3: CASSEDLRTGADTGELFF
V: TRBV6-5; J: TRBJ2-6; size: few; CDR3: CASSYSPRDRDQRANVLTF
V: TRBV7-6; J: TRBJ2-3; size: many; CDR3: CASSLGPGHGGDTQYF
V: TRBV20-1; J: TRBJ2-5; size: -; CDR3: CSAFPGTSGQETQYF
V: TRBV4-3; J: TRBJ1-5; size: -; CDR3: CASSQERANQPQHF
V: TRBV12-3/TRBV12-4; J: TRBJ2-1; size: many; CDR3: CASSLNLLAGVESSYNEQFF
V: TRBV11-1; J: TRBJ2-1; size: -; CDR3: CASSLAGEIRADRTNISYNEQFF
V: TRBV20-1; J: TRBJ2-6; size: -; CDR3: CSAPGSGANVLTF
V: TRBV5-1; J: TRBJ2-1; size: -; CDR3: CASSLLGRGSEQFF
V: TRBV28; J: TRBJ2-7; size: few; CDR3: CASSLLAGGFLEQYF
V: TRBV11-2; J: TRBJ2-1; size: many; CDR3: CASSLDRARGGEQFF
V: TRBV20-1; J: TRBJ2-1; size: -; CDR3: CSANPTSGSHYNEQFF
V: TRBV29-1; J: TRBJ2-3; size: -; CDR3: CSVEWSRGYTDTQYF
V: TRBV20-1; J: TRBJ2-7; size: many; CDR3: CRGAGPNEQYF
V: TRBV7-2; J: TRBJ2-3; size: many; CDR3: CASSLGIVAVSTDTQYF
V: TRBV5-1; J: TRBJ1-2; size: -; CDR3: CASSLFPATTPGYGYTF
V: TRBV5-1; J: TRBJ1-1; size: many; CDR3: CASSGGGKVGTEAFF
V: TRBV5-1; J: TRBJ2-2; size: -; CDR3: CASSLAGQGPGELFF
V: TRBV27; J: TRBJ2-3; size: -; CDR3: CASSNFPREAGDTDTQYF
V: TRBV5-1; J: TRBJ2-4; size: -; CDR3: CASSLGVGVSLIAKNIQYF
V: TRBV20-1; J: TRBJ2-7; size: -; CDR3: CSVTQAFSYEQYF
V: TRBV5-1; J: TRBJ2-3; size: many; CDR3: CASSQRGDTQYF
V: TRBV12-3/TRBV12-4; J: TRBJ2-1; size: -; CDR3: CASSFLLGNEQFF
V: TRBV20-1; J: TRBJ2-3; size: many; CDR3: CSAQRVAGSTDTQYF
V: TRBV20-1; J: TRBJ1-3; size: -; CDR3: CSAVWDRVNTIYF
V: TRBV27; J: TRBJ2-3; size: medium-sized; CDR3: CASSSTGEADTQYF
V: TRBV24-1; J: TRBJ2-1; size: many; CDR3: CATLDSSYNEQFF
V: TRBV20-1; J: TRBJ2-3; size: -; CDR3: CSARGSLRADGTDTQYF
V: TRBV24-1; J: TRBJ1-1; size: -; CDR3: CATSDPGPGRESEAFF
V: TRBV5-1; J: TRBJ2-1; size: -; CDR3: CASSLTVGQGNEQFF
V: TRBV3-1; J: TRBJ2-1; size: -; CDR3: CASSDWGRALASYNEQFF
V: TRBV12-3/TRBV12-4; J: TRBJ2-2; size: few; CDR3: CASKELGTGELFF
V: TRBV4-3; J: TRBJ2-2; size: few; CDR3: CASSQDGSGSSNTGELFF
V: TRBV6-2/TRBV6-3; J: TRBJ2-1; size: few; CDR3: CASSYPGAPSYNEQFF
V: TRBV20-1; J: TRBJ2-4; size: few; CDR3: CSATEPSSTKNIQYF
V: TRBV6-1; J: TRBJ1-4; size: few; CDR3: CASSMHLRAANEKLFF
V: TRBV7-8; J: TRBJ2-1; size: many; CDR3: CASSLGFLRTSGRVEQFF
V: TRBV20-1; J: TRBJ2-3; size: -; CDR3: CSGGLAGPDTQYF
V: TRBV3-1; J: TRBJ2-7; size: few; CDR3: CASSQRLAGAVYEQYF
V: TRBV10-3; J: TRBJ1-4; size: few; CDR3: CATLRGGGDSKLFF
V: TRBV18; J: TRBJ2-7; size: few; CDR3: CASSPSGFYEQYF
V: TRBV19; J: TRBJ1-1; size: -; CDR3: CASFGLMNTEAFF
V: TRBV4-3; J: TRBJ2-7; size: many; CDR3: CASSQDSRGPSYEQYF
V: TRBV2; J: TRBJ2-5; size: -; CDR3: CASSVVRTAQYF
V: TRBV5-1; J: TRBJ2-7; size: many; CDR3: CASSFLTGDSYEQYF
V: TRBV6-1; J: TRBJ1-4; size: -; CDR3: CASTGGTLAGKLFF
V: TRBV6-2/TRBV6-3; J: TRBJ2-1; size: many; CDR3: CASSYTVLREQFF
V: TRBV21-1; J: TRBJ2-7; size: many; CDR3: CASSNRAGGKSSYEQYF
V: TRBV5-1; J: TRBJ1-6; size: -; CDR3: CASSFIGLGQGSDSPLHF
V: TRBV4-3; J: TRBJ2-7; size: -; CDR3: CASSQIHQGDQTYEQYF
V: TRBV4-2; J: TRBJ2-3; size: few; CDR3: CASSPGPERQYF
V: TRBV28; J: TRBJ2-4; size: many; CDR3: CASQRAQNIQYF
V: TRBV29-1; J: TRBJ2-5; size: -; CDR3: CSVVLQETQYF
V: TRBV7-9; J: TRBJ2-3; size: -; CDR3: CASSWRQGHDTQYF
V: TRBV10-3; J: TRBJ2-2; size: -; CDR3: CAIRDRVTGELFF
V: TRBV15; J: TRBJ2-2; size: many; CDR3: CATSRGPTSGNTGELFF
V: TRBV4-3; J: TRBJ2-1; size: few; CDR3: CASSQDTVASGGKQFF
V: TRBV20-1; J: TRBJ2-3; size: many; CDR3: CSARGGDGRAVDTQYF
V: TRBV5-1; J: TRBJ1-6; size: -; CDR3: CASSGTDGSPLHF
V: TRBV29-1; J: TRBJ2-7; size: many; CDR3: CSARLAAGYEQYF